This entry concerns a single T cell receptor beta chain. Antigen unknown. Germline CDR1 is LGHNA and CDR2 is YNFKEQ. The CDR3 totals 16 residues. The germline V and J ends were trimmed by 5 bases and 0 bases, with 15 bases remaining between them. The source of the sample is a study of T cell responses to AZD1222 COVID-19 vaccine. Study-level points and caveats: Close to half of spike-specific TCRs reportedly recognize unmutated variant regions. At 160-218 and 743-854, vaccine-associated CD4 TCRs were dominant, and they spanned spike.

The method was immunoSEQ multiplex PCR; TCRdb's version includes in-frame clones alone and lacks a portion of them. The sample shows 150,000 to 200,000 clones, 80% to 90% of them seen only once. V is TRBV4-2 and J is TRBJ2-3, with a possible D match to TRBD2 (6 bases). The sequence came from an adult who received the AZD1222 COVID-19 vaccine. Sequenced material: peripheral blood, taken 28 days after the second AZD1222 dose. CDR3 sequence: CASSAQAGSSTDTQYF. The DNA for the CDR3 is TGTGCCAGCAGCGCCCAGGCGGGGTCTAGCACAGATACGCAGTATTTT.